This T cell receptor (beta chain) was documented in a study of human T cells and chemical hapten exposure. General study findings and limits: Significantly more large CDR3 similarity clusters arose among expanded TCRs than among controls. High-frequency TCRs, those above 1 in 1000, stayed the same after DPC sensitization.

V lost 4 bases to trimming and J lost 10 bases, with 10 bases between them. Germline-derived CDR1 and CDR2 are SNHLY and FYNNEI. This CDR3 comprises 12 residues. This clonotype was seen only a few times. Its matching antigen is unknown. Time point given: patch test 1, 2 weeks after DPC sensitization. Stated treatment: therapeutic diphenylcyclopropenone sensitization with weekly scalp DPC. Library construction involved attaching unique molecular identifiers to individual cDNA molecules, which allowed quantitative, reproducible TCR counting. MiXCR, applied by TCRdb to the RACE reads, yields one record per CDR3 protein. The sample includes around 120,000 distinct CDR3 sequences, around 15% of them seen just once.

The chain combines TRBV2 with TRBJ2-2, with no clear D. The source of this sequence is a man between 18 and 35 years old with alopecia areata. Some clones in this sample may be carry-over from other donors' samples. Material: whole blood, obtained in connection with sensitization to the hapten diphenylcyclopropenone (DPC). The CDR3 region is CASSGPPAELFF. The CDR3 coding sequence is TGTGCCAGCAGTGGTCCCCCCGCGGAGCTGTTTTTT.